The source of this T cell receptor (beta chain) is a study of cytomegalovirus exposure and HLA in healthy donors (dated by TCRdb to between 2016 and 2019). As for the study more broadly: An earlier analysis of more than 550 of the donors reported approximately 260 Gb of sequence data and 100 million to 120 million unique TCR beta sequences obtained from roughly 170 million T cells. An early release covering roughly 600 HLA-typed donors comprised about 300 gigabases of sequencing data and approximately 85 million unique TCR sequences. Of the roughly 400 genotyped donors, approximately 80% fell in the genetic ancestry cluster associated with self-reported Caucasian donors. The aim of the study was to test whether cataloging public T cell receptors could identify signatures of past pathogen exposure. The study used immunosequencing to profile the T cell repertoires of around 600 subjects and linked those repertoires to cytomegalovirus serostatus. Along with the approximately 670-subject first cohort, a separate validation cohort of over 90 different subjects was used. The study combined high-throughput TCR immunosequencing, statistical association of individual TCRs with disease status, and machine learning to predict cytomegalovirus infection status. To study patterns of TCR occurrence, a later analysis re-analyzed previously published TCR beta repertoires from more than 550 donors and added high-resolution HLA genotyping. The later analysis used no new phenotypic data to find candidate immune exposures, relying instead on TCR beta sequences and their occurrence across donors. An earlier analysis of several hundred of the donors applied high-throughput TCR beta sequencing to assess whether each TCR beta V gene segment acted as functional or pseudogenic. Alongside the repertoire data, information on donor age, sex, ethnicity and CMV serostatus was compiled. A later genetic analysis took genome-wide SNP genotypes for 398 of the 666 donors and used that subset as a discovery cohort. Every discovery cohort repertoire had been produced on one sequencing platform. HLA typing covered class I and class II loci at four-digit resolution. The number of donors typed differed by locus, with roughly 620-640 for A, B, C, DRB1 and DQB1, roughly 520 for DQA1, about 610 for DPA1, and some 440 for DPB1. Four to six DR-DQ haplotypes were handled as single units for association and clustering because linkage in the cohort was strong. On average, roughly 250,000 unique TCR beta nucleotide sequences were sequenced per donor among some 420 genotyped donors of the cohort, with roughly 20% of those sequences being non-productive. Study-level results and caveats: In vitro tests confirmed that a few of the cytomegalovirus-associated TCR beta chains recognize cytomegalovirus antigens. In a later analysis, most CMV-associated TCR beta chains were found to appear HLA-restricted, with HLA associations seemingly driven largely by CMV exposure. In the study, around 160 TCR beta chains were listed as associated with cytomegalovirus. Linkage disequilibrium might explain the correlated functional status among segregating V segments, but an unknown experimental factor could not be excluded. A later analysis reported that several top co-occurrence clusters appeared linked to parvovirus B19, influenza, CMV and Epstein-Barr virus. A group of highly shared sequence variants was considered likely to be a technical artifact of the sequencing pipeline. The classifier was reported to diagnose cytomegalovirus status with high specificity and sensitivity in both the original and validation cohorts. A later analysis found that TCR association rates varied across HLA loci, with DRB1 alleles showing the most associated TCRs and HLA-C alleles the fewest. According to the authors, the approach could potentially be generalized to other disease states and immunological phenotypes. An earlier analysis of 450 to 750 of the donors showed that most TCR beta V segments appeared in productive rearrangements either about 90% or about 30% of the time, which broadly matched IMGT annotations. Specific HLA alleles were associated with over 15,000 TCR beta sequences at a false discovery rate of 0.05 in a later analysis. While some public TCRs were present in many individuals, most TCR sequences turned up only very rarely across donors. HLA typing was unavailable for some donors at each locus, so association tests used only the typed subset. In a later analysis, HLA-associated TCR beta chains were found to be more clonally expanded and to have lower generation probabilities than equally common non-associated chains. Sequencing depth was assumed to be roughly uniform across donors in the presence/absence analyses, though that assumption may not hold. A later genetic analysis reported fewer N-insertions in productive TCRs among donors in an Asian-associated ancestry cluster than the approximately 670-donor mean. In a later genetic analysis, a missense DCLRE1C variant was associated with V-gene and J-gene trimming of TCR beta chains, and the association was replicated in an independent cohort. Strong co-occurrence of HLA alleles, especially DR and DQ, made assigning TCR associations to individual alleles difficult. The earlier analysis of approximately 560 of the donors excluded 15 to 20 rarely observed V segments, including chromosome 9 orphons, because counts were too low. A further reported finding was that TCR beta sequences accurately predicted the HLA-A and HLA-B alleles for most subjects in the first cohort. Immune exposure information for the cohort was limited to CMV serostatus. This cohort had only TCR beta chains sequenced, and the lack of alpha or paired-chain data limited which features could be detected.

As to this clone: The clone's antigen remains unknown. Per-nucleotide qualities are absent, and no much larger clonotype sits a single base away.

Library preparation used the immunoSEQ multiplex PCR assay. For the multiplex PCR, a mixture combining 60 forward primers for TCR Vbeta segments and 13 reverse primers for TCR Jbeta segments was used. Amplification of the CDR3 region of rearranged TCR beta genes was performed with a multiplex PCR assay on genomic DNA. Amplified TCR beta libraries were sequenced as 87-base-pair reads on the Illumina HiSeq System. The study's own analysis went as follows. A later analysis counted approximately 84 million unique TCR beta chains across the 650 to 800 repertoires, and around 12 million of these chains were shared by at least two donors. To remove PCR and sequencing errors, raw reads were error-corrected and collapsed into unique sequences using a nearest-neighbor algorithm that merged closely related sequences. Alignment of CDR3 sequences to IMGT reference sequences was used to assign V, D and J gene segments. Each retained sequence needed at least a six-nucleotide match to both a V gene segment and a J gene segment. A rearrangement counted as productive if the CDR3 had no stop codons and remained in frame with V and J, and every other rearrangement counted as non-productive. CDR3 was defined by IMGT convention, running from the second conserved V-encoded cysteine to the conserved J-encoded phenylalanine. The earlier analysis of 500 to 750 of the donors excluded any sequence lacking an unambiguous match to a single V gene segment. An earlier analysis of fewer than 650 of the donors classified V segments as functional when productive rearrangements were above 56.7% and as segregating when the standard deviation between donors was above 5%. A statistical classification framework was built to diagnose cytomegalovirus status from the catalog of TCR beta chain sequences. A later analysis assigned V and J genes by comparing TCR nucleotide sequences with IMGT/GENE-DB human TR gene sequences. A later analysis assigned CDR3 sequences and most-parsimonious VDJ recombination scenarios with the TCRdist pipeline. A later analysis defined each TCR beta chain by its CDR3 amino acid sequence plus V-gene family, and excluded reads lacking a unique V-gene family. In a later analysis, around 600 highly shared, low-generation-probability nucleotide sequences were removed to address suspected cross-contamination and a sequencing artifact. In a later analysis, a clonal expansion index was calculated for each public chain from normalized within-repertoire ranks of inferred template counts. In a later analysis, generation probabilities were computed using a VDJ recombination model fitted to out-of-frame rearrangements, and the results were checked against IGoR. Hypergeometric tests were used in a later analysis to score TCR-TCR, TCR-HLA and TCR-CMV co-occurrence, with a repertoire-size bias correction applied to the TCR pairs. In a later analysis, false discovery rates were estimated by permuting HLA or CMV assignments 20 times. In a later analysis, co-occurring TCRs were grouped using DBSCAN, with TCRdist sequence similarity added in when clustering inside HLA-allele-positive subsets. Repertoires with fewer than 30,000 or more than 120,000 public chains, plus five repertoires with anomalous nucleotide sharing, were excluded from co-occurrence clustering. The source is immuneACCESS, and TCRdb retained only in-frame sequences with V and J called. Part of the clones is not carried over; for the studies checked, unresolved V genes explain less than half of this, and the remainder is unexplained. That table furnishes V, J and clone size, whereas the DNA furnished D and trimming. A total of under 200,000 clones appear in this sample, about four fifths of them only once. Of the sample, around 9% is held by the ten largest clones.

The cohort was made up of 666 healthy bone marrow donors. At the time of sampling, every cohort member was nominally healthy, though immune exposures that went unrecorded were likely present. The donor was CMV seropositive and was included in the group of 300 or so seropositive cohort members. Each donor provided a peripheral blood sample, and peripheral blood mononuclear cells were used for TCR beta sequencing. The Qiagen DNeasy Blood Extraction Kit was used to extract genomic DNA from the blood cell samples. Sequencing was done on a sample of PBMCs. The source of this sequence is a male donor in good health and CMV-seropositive.

The sequenced DNA is TGTGCCGAGGGGACAGGGGTTGGAGATACGCAGTATTTT. Translated, this gives CAEGTGVGDTQYF. Here the chain combines TRBV6-1 and TRBJ2-3, with 10 middle bases fitting TRBD1. CDR1 and CDR2 are drawn from the germline V gene: MNHNS, SASEGT. V is pruned by 11 bases and J by 5 bases, leaving 7 bases of the junction without a gene match. Its CDR3 holds 13 amino acids, cysteine through phenylalanine. Of all the DNA, just the CDR3 is kept, 39 bases in frame from base 1.